This T cell receptor beta chain was identified during a study of identical twins. The CDR3 runs 13 residues. Germline V gene lookup returns CDR1 GTSNPN and CDR2 SVGIG (reference sequence). V was clipped by 0 bases and J by 0 bases, with 3 bases between them. TCRdb re-analysed the 5' RACE reads in MiXCR, keeping a single row per CDR3 protein. The sample lists approximately 300,000 distinct CDR3 sequences; 7.5% to 9.5% were seen once. The sample was also reused in another study, on yellow fever vaccine responses in identical twins.

Sequencing used CD8+ T cells sorted from blood. The clonotype originates from a woman aged 18-30 years in good health. The chain employs TRBV30 and TRBJ1-5, with unresolved D. The DNA of the CDR3 is TGTGCCTGGAGTGTCACTAGCAATCAGCCCCAGCATTTT. Its protein product is CAWSVTSNQPQHF.